This is a list of T cell receptor beta chains from one sample in a study of blood T cell repertoires in COVID-19. TCRdb keeps only in-frame clones here, not all; method: immunoSEQ multiplex PCR. The profile covers about 58,000 clones, with over 75% appearing a single time and more than 30% taken by the ten largest. The sequenced sample consisted of peripheral blood. The receptors come from a man in his sixties with COVID-19, enrolled during active disease. The CDR3 runs from the conserved cysteine through the conserved F or W. A D gene is named only where the DNA matches it firmly. The size of a clone is reported for some rows only, either as once, few or many, or as a class for expanded clones.

abundance	v_gene	d_gene	j_gene	CDR3nt	CDR3aa
-	TRBV5-8	-	TRBJ1-2	TGTGCCAGCAGCTTTGACAGCTATGGCTACACCTTC	CASSFDSYGYTF
-	TRBV11-2	TRBD1	TRBJ1-1	TGTGCCAGCAGCCTACAGGGGGCTGGAGCTTTCTTT	CASSLQGAGAFF
-	TRBV19	-	TRBJ1-5	TGTGCCAGTACCCCCGGCGCAGGGGTTAGCAATCAGCCCCAGCATTTT	CASTPGAGVSNQPQHF
few	TRBV19	TRBD1	TRBJ1-5	TGTGCCAGTAATCAACAGGGGGCGAATCAGCCCCAGCATTTT	CASNQQGANQPQHF
-	TRBV7-2	-	TRBJ2-1	TGTGCCAGCAGCTCTACAGGACCCCCCTCCTACAATGAGCAGTTCTTC	CASSSTGPPSYNEQFF
-	TRBV7-2	-	TRBJ2-5	TGTGCCAGCAGGCGGTCGGGAGGGGGCAAGGGGGAGACCCAGTACTTC	CASRRSGGGKGETQYF
-	TRBV19	-	TRBJ1-1	TGTGCCAGCCGGGTCATGAACACTGAAGCTTTCTTT	CASRVMNTEAFF
-	TRBV29-1	TRBD1	TRBJ2-2	TGCAGCGTTGAAACGATCGGGACAGGGTATTCCGGGGAGCTGTTTTTT	CSVETIGTGYSGELFF
-	TRBV5-1	TRBD1	TRBJ1-2	TGCGCCAGCAGCCTGGGACAGGGGGATAATGGCTACACCTTC	CASSLGQGDNGYTF
-	TRBV9	-	TRBJ1-1	TGTGCCAGCAGCCCTCGTGACAGCAGGAACACTGAAGCTTTCTTT	CASSPRDSRNTEAFF
-	TRBV7-2	TRBD1	TRBJ2-1	TGTGCCAGCAGCTTAGGGGACAGGGCGAGGAATGAGCAGTTCTTC	CASSLGDRARNEQFF
-	TRBV11-3	TRBD2	TRBJ2-1	TGTGCCAGCAGCCCCAGGACTAGCGGGGGGCTTGGTGAGCAGTTCTTC	CASSPRTSGGLGEQFF
-	TRBV7-2	-	TRBJ2-2	TGTGCCAGCAGCCCCCGTAGCGACGGGGAGCTGTTTTTT	CASSPRSDGELFF
-	TRBV14	TRBD2	TRBJ2-2	TGTGCCAGCAGCCAAGACGGACTAGCGGGGTACACCGGGGAGCTGTTTTTT	CASSQDGLAGYTGELFF
-	TRBV6-4	-	TRBJ2-1	TGTGCCAGCAGCTCTCTTGGGGGGAAGCAGTTCTTC	CASSSLGGKQFF
-	TRBV3-1/TRBV3-2	-	TRBJ1-2	TGTGCCAGCAGCCAAGGGGAGGGACGATATGGCTACACCTTC	CASSQGEGRYGYTF